This T cell receptor (beta chain) was captured by sequencing in a study of T-cell reconstitution after alpha-beta-depleted transplantation in children. Study-wide results and caveats: After one year, T-cell counts and TCRbeta diversity mostly came from new T cells.

A library of TCRbeta sequences, prepared with unique molecular identifiers, was generated. Using its own MiXCR run on the PCR reads, TCRdb lists one record per CDR3 protein. The sample shows around 450,000 distinct CDR3 sequences, over 40% of them seen only once. On this clonotype: What it binds is not known.

The CDR3 runs 13 residues. V lost 5 bases, J lost 7 bases, and 14 bases lay in between. Per germline, CDR1 SGHTA and CDR2 FQGTGA. This chain connects TRBV7-3 to TRBJ1-1; D is undetermined. Sequencing used PBMCs, obtained before TCRalphabeta/CD19-depleted stem cell transplant. This TCR derives from a girl aged 2 to 10 with aplastic anemia, due to receive a stem cell transplant. The CDR3 protein is CASSPSPGGEAFF. The CDR3 region has the DNA TGTGCCAGCAGCCCTTCCCCAGGAGGTGAAGCTTTCTTT.